The 32 T cell receptor beta chains given below trace back to one sample, sequenced in a study of blood T cell repertoires in COVID-19. Measured with immunoSEQ multiplex PCR; TCRdb has only the in-frame clones, and not every one. The profile shows about 170,000 clones, about 86% of them singletons. The sequencing sample was made of PBMCs or T cells enriched from blood (not recorded which). The receptors shown here come from a woman aged 45-59 years in a cohort exposed to, infected with or recovered from COVID-19 (not recorded which).

The rearrangement links TRBV5-1 to TRBJ2-1; 8 nucleotides match TRBD1. The germline CDR1 and CDR2 sequences are SGHRS and YFSETQ. The V segment lost 4 bases and the J segment 6 bases; nucleotides outside the gene matches: 6. The CDR3 runs 14 residues. The CDR3 nucleotides are TGCGCCAGCAGCCTTAGACAGGGGACCAATGAGCAGTTCTTC. This codes for CASSLRQGTNEQFF.

The chain carries TRBV3-1 (or the pseudogene TRBV3-2) and TRBJ2-3; tentative D call: TRBD1 (6 bases). In germline, CDR1 is LGHDT, CDR2 YNNKEL (reference sequence). V was clipped by 1 base and J by 3 bases, with 11 bases between them. The CDR3 sequence is 15 residues long. In DNA, the CDR3 is TGTGCCAGCAGCCAAGGAAAGGGGGATACAGATACGCAGTATTTT. It is translated as CASSQGKGDTDTQYF.

The CDR3 coding sequence is TGTGCCAGCAGCTTGGGTCGGGAAGGAGCTTTCTTT. Its protein is CASSLGREGAFF. V and J are TRBV5-4 and TRBJ1-1; D remains unclear. The CDR3 is made up of 12 amino acids. Between the trimmed V and J ends, which lost 0 bases and 10 bases, there was a span of 10 bases. Germline V lookup: CDR1 SGHNT, CDR2 YYREEE (reference sequence).

This chain connects TRBV11-2 to TRBJ1-3; D possibly corresponds to TRBD1 (5 bases). Germline V lookup: CDR1 SGHAT, CDR2 FQNNGV. Trimming took off 4 bases at V and 0 bases at J, with 19 bases between the two ends. This CDR3 is 18 amino acids long. The CDR3 loop reads CASSSFHGGVSSGNTIYF. The DNA for the CDR3 is TGTGCCAGCAGCTCCTTCCACGGGGGGGTTAGCTCTGGAAACACCATATATTTT.

The rearrangement joins TRBV10-1 to TRBJ2-7; 8 positions match TRBD1. Germline assignment: CDR1 WNHNN and CDR2 SYGVQD (reference sequence). V dropped 4 bases and J dropped 5; count of bases not matched to a gene: 7. The CDR3 extends over 14 amino acids. In DNA form, the CDR3 reads TGCGCCAGCAGTGGGACAGGGAAGTCCAACGAGCAGTACTTC. Translated: CASSGTGKSNEQYF.

The chain employs TRBV3-1 (or the pseudogene TRBV3-2) and TRBJ2-3; 10 positions match TRBD2. Trimming at V came to 2 bases and at J to 2 bases, leaving 1 base not matched to a gene. The CDR3 covers 15 residues. CDR1 is LGHDT, CDR2 YNNKEL, per germline (reference sequence). Written as DNA, the CDR3 is TGTGCCAGCAGCCAACTAGCGGGGGCCACAGATACGCAGTATTTT. Translation gives CASSQLAGATDTQYF.

The rearrangement joins TRBV11-2 to TRBJ2-7, with D maybe TRBD1 (6 bases). Trimming removed 1 base at V and 4 bases at J, with 8 bases between. This CDR3 is built from 13 residues. CDR1 SGHAT and CDR2 FQNNGV come from the germline V gene. In DNA, the CDR3 is TGTGCCAGCAGCTTAGCCCAGGGGTACGAGCAGTACTTC. Translation: CASSLAQGYEQYF.

Turning to this clone: Other DNA sequences of this sample code for an identical CDR3. The V gene is TRBV4-1, the J gene TRBJ2-7; tentatively, D is TRBD1 (6 bases). Trimming cost V 2 bases and J 1 base, with 12 bases left between them. This CDR3 is built from 15 residues. CDR1 and CDR2 (germline): MGHRA, YSYEKL. CDR3 in amino acids: CASSQHTGSSYEQYF. Here the CDR3 DNA reads TGCGCCAGCAGCCAACATACAGGGAGTTCCTACGAGCAGTACTTC.

The gene calls are TRBV7-2 and TRBJ1-4, with D perhaps matching TRBD1 (6 bases). The CDR3 extends over 14 amino acids. V gave up 1 base and J gave up 8 bases, with 11 bases separating them. Germline CDR1 reads SGHTA; CDR2 reads FQGNSA. The CDR3 sequence is CASSLDRVGEKLFF. CDR3 nucleotide sequence: TGTGCCAGCAGCTTAGACAGGGTGGGGGAAAAACTGTTTTTT.

This clone was seen a single time. This CDR3 is CASSLDGLAVQETQYF. In DNA, the CDR3 is TGCGCCAGCAGCTTGGATGGACTAGCGGTGCAAGAGACCCAGTACTTC. The chain is built from TRBV5-1 and TRBJ2-5; the match to TRBD2 covers 10 bases. The CDR3 covers 16 residues. Trimming removed 0 bases from V and 2 bases from J; junction bases left unmatched: 4. CDR1 is SGHRS and CDR2 is YFSETQ in the germline V gene.

The sample holds a few counts of this clone. The gene calls are TRBV7-6 and TRBJ2-7; D is possibly TRBD2 (7 bases). Germline-derived CDR1 and CDR2 are SGHVS and FNYEAQ. Deletions cut 1 base from V and 11 bases from J, with 12 bases between. The CDR3 has 12 residues. CDR3 residues: CASSLEGGPKYF. The CDR3 coding sequence is TGTGCCAGCAGCTTAGAGGGGGGGCCCAAGTACTTC.

This rearrangement joins TRBV9 to TRBJ1-2; D is possibly TRBD1 (6 bases). With 3 bases removed from V and 2 bases from J, the gap between germline ends came to 11 bases. The CDR3 is 14 amino acids. The germline V gene encodes CDR1 SGDLS and CDR2 YYNGEE. The CDR3 spells CASSALQGNYGYTF. The CDR3 nucleotides read TGTGCCAGCAGCGCCCTGCAGGGGAACTATGGCTACACCTTC.

This sequence joins TRBV13 and TRBJ2-5; 11 positions agree with TRBD2. V was pared by 4 bases and J by 1 base, with 17 bases of the junction left unmatched. Germline V gene sequence: CDR1 PRHDT, CDR2 FYEKMQ (reference sequence). There are 20 residues in the CDR3. The CDR3 here is CASSSEGARKTSGVQETQYF. The CDR3 DNA reads TGTGCCAGCAGCTCAGAGGGCGCTCGAAAGACTAGCGGGGTCCAAGAGACCCAGTACTTC.

Here the CDR3 DNA reads TGTGCCAGCTCACCTACGGACAGGGACGGTGAAAAACTGTTTTTT. Translated, it gives CASSPTDRDGEKLFF. The V call is TRBV18, the J call TRBJ1-4, with TRBD1 identical over 8 bases. Germline V lookup: CDR1 KGHSH, CDR2 LQKENI. This CDR3 region has 15 residues. The V segment lost 3 bases and the J segment 7 bases; nucleotides outside the gene matches: 7.

Notes on this clone: Other DNA variants within this sample encode the same CDR3. This chain links TRBV18 with TRBJ1-1, with D uncertain. The CDR3 spans 14 residues. Germline V lookup: CDR1 KGHSH, CDR2 LQKENI. Trimming removed 0 bases from V and 0 bases from J, with 5 bases in between. CDR3 protein: CASSPPSVNTEAFF. CDR3 bases: TGTGCCAGCTCACCACCGTCGGTGAACACTGAAGCTTTCTTT.

The genes are TRBV2 and TRBJ2-2; 7 positions agree with TRBD1. The germline gives CDR1 SNHLY, CDR2 FYNNEI. The CDR3 sequence is 15 residues long. Unmatched junction bases numbered 5, after V lost 6 bases and J lost 1 base. The CDR3 here is CASRGRQGNTGELFF. The DNA of the CDR3 is TGTGCCAGCAGGGGGAGACAGGGGAACACCGGGGAGCTGTTTTTT.

The rearrangement joins TRBV6-6 to TRBJ2-1; TRBD2 matches 10 bases. The CDR3 has 14 amino acids. Germline-derived CDR1 and CDR2 are MNHNY and SVGAGI (reference sequence). V dropped 6 bases and J dropped 9; count of bases not matched to a gene: 8. The CDR3 sequence is CASSPGTSAGEQFF. In DNA, the CDR3 is TGTGCCAGCAGCCCTGGGACTAGCGCCGGTGAGCAGTTCTTC.

The chain has TRBV19 and TRBJ1-5; TRBD1 might be the D (6 bases). V was cut by 4 bases and J by 7 bases, with 11 bases left in between. Germline V lookup: CDR1 LNHDA, CDR2 SQIVND (reference sequence). CDR3 size: 13 residues. As DNA, the CDR3 is TGTGCCAGTAGTACCCGACAGGTGCAGCCCCAGCATTTT. Translating it yields CASSTRQVQPQHF.

The rearrangement uses TRBV30 and TRBJ2-4, with D hard to call. Germline values: CDR1 GTSNPN, CDR2 SVGIG (reference sequence). The CDR3 consists of 14 residues. V was pared by 7 bases and J by 1 base, with 14 bases between. CDR3 coding DNA: TGTGCCTTAAACCCAGAGGTGGCCAAAAACATTCAGTACTTC. Amino acids: CALNPEVAKNIQYF.

In this sample, this clone turned up once. The chain combines TRBV4-1 with TRBJ2-3; TRBD2 matches at 10 bases. The CDR3 is made up of 17 amino acids. With V trimmed by 0 bases and J by 3 bases, 6 bases remained unmatched. The germline V gene encodes CDR1 MGHRA and CDR2 YSYEKL. As DNA, the CDR3 is TGCGCCAGCAGCCAAGATCCGGGACTAGCGATGACAGATACGCAGTATTTT. Its translation: CASSQDPGLAMTDTQYF.

The chain uses TRBV9 and TRBJ2-1, with D possibly matching TRBD1 (7 bases). The germline V gene has CDR1 SGDLS and CDR2 YYNGEE. This CDR3 has 15 amino acids. Trimming pared 3 bases from V and 2 bases from J, leaving 12 bases between. CDR3 sequence (DNA): TGTGCCAGCAGCGCGGGGGACAGTCCCTACAATGAGCAGTTCTTC. Residues: CASSAGDSPYNEQFF.

In this sample, this clone turned up once. CDR3 loop: CASSQADRVDEKLFF. CDR3 DNA sequence: TGTGCCAGCAGCCAAGCAGACAGGGTAGACGAAAAACTGTTTTTT. This chain uses TRBV3-1 (or the pseudogene TRBV3-2) with TRBJ1-4; 7 positions match TRBD1. Trimming removed 1 base from V and 8 bases from J; junction bases left unmatched: 7. This CDR3 contains 15 residues. In germline, CDR1 is LGHDT, CDR2 YNNKEL (reference sequence).

The chain combines TRBV27 with TRBJ2-1; 7 bases agree with TRBD2. CDR1 MNHEY and CDR2 SMNVEV come from the germline V gene (reference sequence). This CDR3 contains 15 residues. V gave up 4 bases and J gave up 5 bases; unmatched junction bases: 8. The CDR3 here is CASSSAGRLNNEQFF. The CDR3 region has the DNA TGTGCCAGCAGTTCAGCGGGGCGACTCAACAATGAGCAGTTCTTC.

The genes are TRBV12-5 and TRBJ2-5; 12 nucleotides agree with TRBD2. V was clipped by 7 bases and J by 3 bases; unmatched bases: 9. CDR1 and CDR2 from the germline V gene are LGHNT and FRNRAP. This CDR3 contains 16 residues. CDR3 amino acids: CASALSRTSGEETQYF. CDR3 DNA: TGTGCTAGTGCCCTGAGCCGGACTAGCGGGGAAGAGACCCAGTACTTC.

Only a few counts were recorded for this clone. The chain uses TRBV28 and TRBJ2-7; D is perhaps TRBD1 (5 bases). The CDR3 length is 14 residues. The germline V gene encodes CDR1 MDHEN and CDR2 SYDVKM. With 4 bases removed from V and 5 bases from J, the gap between germline ends came to 15 bases. CDR3 in amino acids: CASSSPLQANEQYF. CDR3 sequence (DNA): TGTGCCAGCAGTTCACCGTTACAGGCAAACGAGCAGTACTTC.

The rearrangement joins TRBV28 to TRBJ2-7; D possibly corresponds to TRBD1 (5 bases). Between the trimmed V and J ends, which lost 5 bases and 4 bases, there was a span of 15 bases. The length of the CDR3 is 14 residues. The germline V gene encodes CDR1 MDHEN and CDR2 SYDVKM. This CDR3 reads CASSSPADSYEQYF. CDR3 in DNA: TGTGCCAGCAGTAGCCCGGCCGACAGTTACGAGCAGTACTTC. Using reference TRBV28 and TRBJ2-7 for the parts outside the CDR3, the full variable domain is DVKVTQSSRYLVKRTGEKVFLECVQDMDHENMFWYRQDPGLGLRLIYFSYDVKMKEKGDIPEGYSVSREKKERFSLILESASTNQTSMYLCASSSPADSYEQYFGPGTRLTVT.

Only one count was recorded for this clone. The chain carries TRBV6-5 and TRBJ1-6, with TRBD1 as a possible D gene (6 bases). Germline V CDR1 and CDR2: MNHEY, SVGAGI. Trimming shortened V by 8 bases and J by 7 bases, and 15 bases separated the two germline ends. The CDR3 has 14 amino acids. In DNA form, the CDR3 reads TGTGCCAGCGCCTACAGGGCCCCGAATTCACCCCTCCACTTT. Translation: CASAYRAPNSPLHF.

V is TRBV10-1 and J is TRBJ2-5; 8 bases agree with TRBD2. V lost 8 bases and J lost 5; bases outside the gene matches: 10. Germline V gene data show CDR1 as WNHNN and CDR2 as SYGVQD (reference sequence). CDR3 length equals 14 residues. The CDR3 nucleotides read TGCGCCAGCCGGGGGAGCGGGAGAACGGAGACCCAGTACTTC. Amino acid sequence: CASRGSGRTETQYF.

This chain links TRBV18 with TRBJ2-7; TRBD1 is a possible D gene (6 bases). The CDR3 loop spans 15 amino acids. V was pared by 3 bases and J by 0 bases, with 12 bases between. Germline CDR1 reads KGHSH; CDR2 reads LQKENI. CDR3 region: CASSPGPGHSYEQYF. CDR3 in DNA: TGTGCCAGCTCACCCGGGCCGGGACACTCCTACGAGCAGTACTTC.

This clone was seen only once. This chain uses TRBV20-1 with TRBJ2-1; D is perhaps TRBD2 (6 bases). The germline V gene has CDR1 DFQATT and CDR2 SNEGSKA (reference sequence). The CDR3 runs to 11 residues. Trimming removed 2 bases at V and 10 bases at J, with 9 bases between. For the CDR3, the DNA is TGCAGTGCTAGACAGGGAGGAGAGCAGTTCTTC. It translates to CSARQGGEQFF.

This chain uses TRBV29-1 with TRBJ2-7; D call uncertain. CDR1 is SQVTM, CDR2 ANQGSEA, per germline. The CDR3 covers 12 residues. The V and J ends lost 4 bases and 2 bases respectively, with 9 bases between them. In DNA, the CDR3 is TGCAGCGTTGGGAACAGAGCCTACGAGCAGTACTTC. Amino acids: CSVGNRAYEQYF.

This rearrangement joins TRBV5-1 to TRBJ2-1, with 9 nucleotides matching TRBD2. Per the germline V gene, CDR1 is SGHRS and CDR2 is YFSETQ. Germline trimming cut 0 bases from V and 6 bases from J; bases unmatched to any gene: 4. CDR3 size: 15 residues. CDR3 nucleotides: TGCGCCAGCAGCTTGGTCGGCGGGGGGGCCAATGAGCAGTTCTTC. Translated, it gives CASSLVGGGANEQFF.